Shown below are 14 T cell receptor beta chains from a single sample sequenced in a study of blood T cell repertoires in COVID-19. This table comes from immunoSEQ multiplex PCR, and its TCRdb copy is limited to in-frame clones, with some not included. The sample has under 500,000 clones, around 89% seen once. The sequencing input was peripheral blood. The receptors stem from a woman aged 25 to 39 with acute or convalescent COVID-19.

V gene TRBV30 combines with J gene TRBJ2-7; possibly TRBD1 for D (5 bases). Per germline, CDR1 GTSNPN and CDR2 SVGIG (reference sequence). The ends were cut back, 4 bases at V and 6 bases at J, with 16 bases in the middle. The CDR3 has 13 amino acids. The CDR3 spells CAWKAGKSGEQYF. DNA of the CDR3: TGTGCCTGGAAAGCAGGGAAGAGTGGCGAGCAGTACTTC.

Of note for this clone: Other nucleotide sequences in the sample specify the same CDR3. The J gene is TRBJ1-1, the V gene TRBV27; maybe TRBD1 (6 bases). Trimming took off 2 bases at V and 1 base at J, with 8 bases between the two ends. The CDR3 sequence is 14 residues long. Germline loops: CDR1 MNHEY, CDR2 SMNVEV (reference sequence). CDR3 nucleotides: TGTGCCAGCAGTTTAGGCAGGGGGAACACTGAAGCTTTCTTT. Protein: CASSLGRGNTEAFF.

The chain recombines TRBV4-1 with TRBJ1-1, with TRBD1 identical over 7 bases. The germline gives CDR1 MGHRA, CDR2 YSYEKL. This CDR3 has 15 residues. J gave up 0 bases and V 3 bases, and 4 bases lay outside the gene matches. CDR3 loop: CASSHRQGMNTEAFF. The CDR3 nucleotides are TGCGCCAGCAGCCACCGACAGGGCATGAACACTGAAGCTTTCTTT.

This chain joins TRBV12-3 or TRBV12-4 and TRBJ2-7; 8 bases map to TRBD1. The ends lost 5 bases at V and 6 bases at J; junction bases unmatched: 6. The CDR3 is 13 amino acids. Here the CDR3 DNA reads TGTGCCAGCAGTGGCGGACAGGGCTCCGAGCAGTACTTC. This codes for CASSGGQGSEQYF.

The CDR3 here is CASSQDRAVIGTYEQYF. DNA of the CDR3: TGCGCCAGCAGCCAAGATCGTGCGGTAATAGGCACCTACGAGCAGTACTTC. The chain employs TRBV4-1 and TRBJ2-7; D uncertain. Germline lookup yields CDR1 MGHRA and CDR2 YSYEKL. V lost 0 bases and J lost 2, with 17 bases in between. The CDR3 extends over 17 amino acids.

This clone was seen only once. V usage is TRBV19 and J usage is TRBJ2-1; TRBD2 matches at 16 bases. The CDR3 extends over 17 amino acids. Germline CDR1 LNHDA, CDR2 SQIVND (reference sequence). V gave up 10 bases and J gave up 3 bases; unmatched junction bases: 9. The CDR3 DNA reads TGTGCCACCAGGGGACTAGCGGGGGGGCTGGACTACAATGAGCAGTTCTTC. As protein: CATRGLAGGLDYNEQFF.

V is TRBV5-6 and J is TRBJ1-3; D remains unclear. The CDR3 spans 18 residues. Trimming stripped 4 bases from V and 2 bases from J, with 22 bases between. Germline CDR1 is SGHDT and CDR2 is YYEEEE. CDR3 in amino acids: CASSPFSTAPFAGNTIYF. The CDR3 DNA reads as TGTGCCAGCAGCCCATTTTCCACAGCACCCTTCGCTGGAAACACCATATATTTT.

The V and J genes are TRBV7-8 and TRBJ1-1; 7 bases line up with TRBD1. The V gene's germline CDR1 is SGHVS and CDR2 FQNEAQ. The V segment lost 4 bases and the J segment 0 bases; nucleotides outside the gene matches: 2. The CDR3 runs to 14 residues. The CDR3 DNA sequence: TGTGCCAGCAGCTCTGGGACAGTGAACACTGAAGCTTTCTTT. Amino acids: CASSSGTVNTEAFF.

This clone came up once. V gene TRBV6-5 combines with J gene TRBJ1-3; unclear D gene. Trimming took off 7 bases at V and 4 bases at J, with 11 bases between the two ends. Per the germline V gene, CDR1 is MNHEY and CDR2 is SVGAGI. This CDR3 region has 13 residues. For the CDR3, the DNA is TGTGCCAGCAACGGAGGCTGGGGAAACACCATATATTTT. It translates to CASNGGWGNTIYF.

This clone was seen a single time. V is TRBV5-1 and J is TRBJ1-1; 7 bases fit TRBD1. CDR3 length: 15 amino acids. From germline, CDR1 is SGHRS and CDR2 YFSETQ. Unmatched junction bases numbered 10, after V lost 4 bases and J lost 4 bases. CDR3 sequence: CASSPPDRVFTEAFF. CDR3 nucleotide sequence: TGCGCCAGCAGCCCCCCCGACAGGGTTTTCACTGAAGCTTTCTTT. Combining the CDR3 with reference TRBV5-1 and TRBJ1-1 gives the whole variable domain KAGVTQTPRYLIKTRGQQVTLSCSPISGHRSVSWYQQTPGQGLQFLFEYFSETQRNKGNFPGRFSGRQFSNSRSEMNVSTLELGDSALYLCASSPPDRVFTEAFFGQGTRLTVV.

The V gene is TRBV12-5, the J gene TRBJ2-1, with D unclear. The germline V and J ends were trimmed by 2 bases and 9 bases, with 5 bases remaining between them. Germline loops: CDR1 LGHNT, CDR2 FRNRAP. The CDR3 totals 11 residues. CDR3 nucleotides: TGTGCTAGTGGTTTGACGGGTGAGCAGTTCTTC. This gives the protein CASGLTGEQFF.

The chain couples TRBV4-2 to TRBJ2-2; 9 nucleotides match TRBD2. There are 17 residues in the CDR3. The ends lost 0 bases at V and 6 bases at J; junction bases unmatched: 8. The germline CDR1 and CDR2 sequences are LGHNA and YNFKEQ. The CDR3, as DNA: TGTGCCAGCAGCCAAGATTTCGCGGGGGGGCTCCCCGGGGAGCTGTTTTTT. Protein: CASSQDFAGGLPGELFF.

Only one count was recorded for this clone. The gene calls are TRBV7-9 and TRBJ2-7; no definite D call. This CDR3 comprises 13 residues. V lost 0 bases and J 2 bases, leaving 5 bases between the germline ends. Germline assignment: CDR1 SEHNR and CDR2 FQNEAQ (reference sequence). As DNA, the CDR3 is TGTGCCAGCAGCTTAGCGCTAGCCTACGAGCAGTACTTC. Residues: CASSLALAYEQYF. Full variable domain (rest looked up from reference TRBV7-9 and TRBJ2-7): DTGVSQNPRHKITKRGQNVTFRCDPISEHNRLYWYRQTLGQGPEFLTYFQNEAQLEKSRLLSDRFSAERPKGSFSTLEIQRTEQGDSAMYLCASSLALAYEQYFGPGTRLTVT.

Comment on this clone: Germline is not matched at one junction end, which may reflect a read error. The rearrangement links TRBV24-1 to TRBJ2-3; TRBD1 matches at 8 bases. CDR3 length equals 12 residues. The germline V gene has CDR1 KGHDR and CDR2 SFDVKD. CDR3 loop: CATSDHGQGGGF. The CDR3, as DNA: TGTGCCACCAGTGATCACGGACAGGGAGGAGGTTTT.